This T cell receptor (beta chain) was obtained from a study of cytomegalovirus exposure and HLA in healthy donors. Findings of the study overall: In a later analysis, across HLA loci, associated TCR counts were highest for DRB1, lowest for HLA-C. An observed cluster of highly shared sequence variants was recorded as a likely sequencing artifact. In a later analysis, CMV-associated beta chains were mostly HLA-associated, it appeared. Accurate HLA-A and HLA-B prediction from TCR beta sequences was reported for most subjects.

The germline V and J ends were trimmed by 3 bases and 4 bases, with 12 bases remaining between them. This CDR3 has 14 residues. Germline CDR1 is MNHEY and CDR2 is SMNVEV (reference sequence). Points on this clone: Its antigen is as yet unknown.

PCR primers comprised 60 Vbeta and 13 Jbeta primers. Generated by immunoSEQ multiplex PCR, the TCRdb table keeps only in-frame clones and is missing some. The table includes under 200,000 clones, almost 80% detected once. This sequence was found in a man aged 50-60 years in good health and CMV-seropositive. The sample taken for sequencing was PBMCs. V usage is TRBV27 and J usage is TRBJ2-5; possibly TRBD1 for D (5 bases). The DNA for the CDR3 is TGTGCCAGCAGTTTTTTTGCAGGGATAGAGACCCAGTACTTC. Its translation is CASSFFAGIETQYF.